The rows below give T cell receptor beta chains drawn from one sample of a study of blood T cell repertoires in COVID-19. Only in-frame clones appear in the TCRdb table, and some are missing; sequencing was by immunoSEQ multiplex PCR. This table has about 68,000 clones, 65% to 85% appearing once. Input material: peripheral blood. The origin of the receptors is a woman between 50 and 59 years old with acute or convalescent COVID-19. Each CDR3 is given with its conserved first and last residue. D genes are given only for firm matches. Rows give clone size only sometimes, using once, few, many, or a class for an expanded clone.

v_call: TRBV27
d_call: .
clone_size: once
j_call: TRBJ1-2
cdr3_nt: TGTGCCAGCAGCGGGGGGCCGAGCTATGGCTACACCTTC
cdr3_aa: CASSGGPSYGYTF

v_call: TRBV10-3
d_call: TRBD1
clone_size: .
j_call: TRBJ2-1
cdr3_nt: TGTGCCATCAGTGACCGACAGGGGGGCAATGAGCAGTTCTTC
cdr3_aa: CAISDRQGGNEQFF

v_call: TRBV5-1
d_call: .
clone_size: .
j_call: TRBJ1-4
cdr3_nt: TGCGCCAGCAGCTTAAGCCGGGGGAATGAAAAACTGTTTTTT
cdr3_aa: CASSLSRGNEKLFF

v_call: TRBV5-1
d_call: TRBD1
clone_size: .
j_call: TRBJ1-2
cdr3_nt: TGCGCCAGCAGCTTGGATCCGGGACAGGGACCGGACACCTTC
cdr3_aa: CASSLDPGQGPDTF

v_call: TRBV30
d_call: .
clone_size: once
j_call: TRBJ2-7
cdr3_nt: TGTGCCTGGACTCGTGGTCAGGCACCCTACGAGCAGTACTTC
cdr3_aa: CAWTRGQAPYEQYF

v_call: TRBV12-2
d_call: .
clone_size: .
j_call: TRBJ1-5
cdr3_nt: TGTGCAAGTCGCTTAGCGGTTACCGCCGGTCGCAATCAGCCCCAGCATTTT
cdr3_aa: CASRLAVTAGRNQPQHF

v_call: TRBV10-2
d_call: .
clone_size: few
j_call: TRBJ1-1
cdr3_nt: TGCGCCAGCAGTGATTGGGAGGGCACTGAAGCTTTCTTT
cdr3_aa: CASSDWEGTEAFF

v_call: TRBV29-1
d_call: .
clone_size: .
j_call: TRBJ1-2
cdr3_nt: TGCAGCGTTGGCGCCGAGGGGGGGCACTATGGCTACACCTTC
cdr3_aa: CSVGAEGGHYGYTF

v_call: TRBV5-1
d_call: TRBD1
clone_size: once
j_call: TRBJ1-2
cdr3_nt: TGCGCCAGCAGCCAGGGGGCCGGGGACTATGGCTACACCTTC
cdr3_aa: CASSQGAGDYGYTF

v_call: TRBV5-4
d_call: .
clone_size: .
j_call: TRBJ2-1
cdr3_nt: TGTGCCAGCAGCTTGATGGCTGAGCAGTTCTTC
cdr3_aa: CASSLMAEQFF

v_call: TRBV4-1
d_call: TRBD1
clone_size: .
j_call: TRBJ1-1
cdr3_nt: TGCGCCAGCAGCCAAGTAGTTTGGAGGACAGGGGGCGGTGGGACTGAAGCTTTCTTT
cdr3_aa: CASSQVVWRTGGGGTEAFF

v_call: TRBV28
d_call: TRBD1
clone_size: .
j_call: TRBJ2-6
cdr3_nt: TGTGCCAGCAGGGATCGACAGGGATCACCTTCTGGGGCCAACGTCCTGACTTTC
cdr3_aa: CASRDRQGSPSGANVLTF

v_call: TRBV5-6
d_call: .
clone_size: .
j_call: TRBJ1-5
cdr3_nt: TGTGCCAGCAGCCGGTTGAATCAGCCCCAGCATTTT
cdr3_aa: CASSRLNQPQHF

v_call: TRBV28
d_call: .
clone_size: .
j_call: TRBJ1-1
cdr3_nt: TGTGCCAGCAGTTTTTTTGGGGGAGGGAACACTGAAGCTTTCTTT
cdr3_aa: CASSFFGGGNTEAFF

v_call: TRBV3-1/TRBV3-2
d_call: TRBD2
clone_size: .
j_call: TRBJ2-1
cdr3_nt: TGTGCCAGCAGCCAAGATTGGGGGGGCTACAATGAGCAGTTCTTC
cdr3_aa: CASSQDWGGYNEQFF

v_call: TRBV10-3
d_call: TRBD1
clone_size: .
j_call: TRBJ1-6
cdr3_nt: TGTGCCATGTCACAGGGGGCGGATTCACCCCTCCACTTT
cdr3_aa: CAMSQGADSPLHF

v_call: TRBV6-4
d_call: .
clone_size: few
j_call: TRBJ1-1
cdr3_nt: TGTGCCAGCAGCCCCAGGGCGAACACTGAAGCTTTCTTT
cdr3_aa: CASSPRANTEAFF

v_call: TRBV5-1
d_call: .
clone_size: .
j_call: TRBJ2-2
cdr3_nt: TGCGCCAGCAGGCAAGACCAGGGTCGGGAGCTGTTTTTT
cdr3_aa: CASRQDQGRELFF

v_call: TRBV5-5
d_call: .
clone_size: .
j_call: TRBJ1-3
cdr3_nt: TGTGCCAGCAGCCCGTGGACAAGCTCTGGAAACACCATATATTTT
cdr3_aa: CASSPWTSSGNTIYF

v_call: TRBV7-2
d_call: .
clone_size: .
j_call: TRBJ1-2
cdr3_nt: TGTGCCAGCAGCTTCGGCAGGGAAACGTATGGCTACACCTTC
cdr3_aa: CASSFGRETYGYTF

v_call: TRBV11-1
d_call: .
clone_size: .
j_call: TRBJ2-5
cdr3_nt: TGTGCCAGCAGCTTAGACTATCAGGAGACCCAGTACTTC
cdr3_aa: CASSLDYQETQYF

v_call: TRBV9
d_call: TRBD2
clone_size: .
j_call: TRBJ2-1
cdr3_nt: TGTGCCAGCAGCGCCCGACTAGCGGGATACAATGAGCAGTTCTTC
cdr3_aa: CASSARLAGYNEQFF

v_call: TRBV11-2
d_call: .
clone_size: .
j_call: TRBJ2-2
cdr3_nt: TGTGCCAGCAGCTCCAGACCATCTATGGGGAGGACGGGCGGGGAGCTGTTTTTT
cdr3_aa: CASSSRPSMGRTGGELFF

v_call: TRBV6-5
d_call: .
clone_size: .
j_call: TRBJ1-2
cdr3_nt: TGTGCCAGCAGTCTTCTACAGGGATATGGCTACACCTTC
cdr3_aa: CASSLLQGYGYTF

v_call: TRBV6-2/TRBV6-3
d_call: TRBD1
clone_size: .
j_call: TRBJ2-3
cdr3_nt: TGTGCCAGCAGTTACCCGACAGGGATCGGTACAGATACGCAGTATTTT
cdr3_aa: CASSYPTGIGTDTQYF

v_call: TRBV3-1/TRBV3-2
d_call: .
clone_size: .
j_call: TRBJ2-1
cdr3_nt: TGTGCCAGCGGCCCGACAGGCTACAATGAGCAGTTCTTC
cdr3_aa: CASGPTGYNEQFF

v_call: TRBV11-2
d_call: TRBD2
clone_size: .
j_call: TRBJ2-1
cdr3_nt: TGTGCCAGCAGCGAAACTAGCGGGGGTCACAATGAGCAGTTCTTC
cdr3_aa: CASSETSGGHNEQFF

v_call: TRBV9
d_call: .
clone_size: once
j_call: TRBJ2-3
cdr3_nt: TGTGCCAGCAGCGCCCTCGGGGGATTGGAAGATACGCAGTATTTT
cdr3_aa: CASSALGGLEDTQYF

v_call: TRBV7-6
d_call: .
clone_size: .
j_call: TRBJ2-1
cdr3_nt: TGTGCCAGCAGCTTAGCGGGGACTTCCCGCTTTAGGGAGCAGTTCTTC
cdr3_aa: CASSLAGTSRFREQFF

v_call: TRBV6-5
d_call: TRBD1
clone_size: .
j_call: TRBJ2-1
cdr3_nt: TGTGCCAGCAGTTCGACAGGGGAGCAGTTCTTC
cdr3_aa: CASSSTGEQFF

v_call: TRBV7-2
d_call: .
clone_size: .
j_call: TRBJ2-7
cdr3_nt: TGTGCCAGCAGCTTTCATAGCTCCTACGAGCAGTACTTC
cdr3_aa: CASSFHSSYEQYF

v_call: TRBV4-3
d_call: TRBD2
clone_size: many
j_call: TRBJ2-7
cdr3_nt: TGCGCCAGCAGCCAGGGACTAGCGGAGCCCTACGAGCAGTACTTC
cdr3_aa: CASSQGLAEPYEQYF

v_call: TRBV6-5
d_call: TRBD2
clone_size: few
j_call: TRBJ2-5
cdr3_nt: TGTGCCAGCAAACCGGGACTAGCGGGAGTAGAGACCCAGTACTTC
cdr3_aa: CASKPGLAGVETQYF

v_call: TRBV25-1
d_call: TRBD2
clone_size: .
j_call: TRBJ2-3
cdr3_nt: TGTGCCAGCAGTGGGGCTAGCGGGAGCTACACAGATACGCAGTATTTT
cdr3_aa: CASSGASGSYTDTQYF

v_call: TRBV5-8
d_call: .
clone_size: .
j_call: TRBJ1-1
cdr3_nt: TGTGCCAGCAGCTTCCAGGGGCTCAACACTGAAGCTTTCTTT
cdr3_aa: CASSFQGLNTEAFF